This T cell receptor (beta chain) originates from a study of CD8 T cells in ankylosing spondylitis. Study-level findings and limits: Some of these motif variants have turned up before, in reports on reactive arthritis synovial fluid and blood. Apparently characteristic of ankylosing spondylitis blood was a TCR beta motif (about eight highly homologous variants).

Germline lookup yields CDR1 LGHDT and CDR2 YNNKEL (reference sequence). CDR3 length: 14 residues. Between the trimmed V and J ends, which lost 1 base and 4 bases, there was a span of 8 bases. This clonotype was found a few times. Its matching antigen is unknown. By quantitative 5'-RACE with molecular barcodes, the TCR beta libraries were made. TCRdb recomputed calls from the 5' RACE reads with MiXCR, one row per CDR3 protein. Of about 440,000 distinct CDR3 sequences in the sample, 15% to 20% were seen once. V gene TRBV3-1 combines with J gene TRBJ1-3; D is perhaps TRBD1 (5 bases). Sequencing was done on a sample of blood, either unsorted or a sorted T cell fraction (not recorded which). The source of this sequence is a male donor with ankylosing spondylitis. CDR3 in amino acids: CASSQVGVGNTIYF. For the CDR3, the DNA is TGTGCCAGCAGCCAAGTAGGGGTCGGAAACACCATATATTTT.